The sequence of this T cell receptor (beta chain) was determined in a study of shared clonotypes between healthy human individuals. Findings and caveats of the study: Clonotypes that were shared across a few donors made up around 5% of naive CD4 clonotypes.

Libraries were prepared by immunoSEQ multiplex PCR; TCRdb keeps only in-frame clonotypes and omits some of them. Here the sample spans a few million clones, under 97% being singletons. As regards this clone: No antigen is known for it.

V was pared by 4 bases and J by 0 bases, with 13 bases between. The CDR3 extends over 16 amino acids. Per germline, CDR1 KGHSH and CDR2 LQKENI. This clonotype was sampled from a man between 18 and 35 years old in good health. The sample comprised naive CD4+ T cells sorted from blood. As for subset: CD45RA+ positively selected. This chain uses TRBV18 with TRBJ1-5; D is perhaps TRBD1 (5 bases). The DNA for the CDR3 is TGTGCCAGCTCACTCTCCGGGACTCATAGCAATCAGCCCCAGCATTTT. This encodes CASSLSGTHSNQPQHF.